This T cell receptor (beta chain) was identified during a study of blood T cell repertoires in COVID-19. Study background: PBMCs, B-cell-depleted T cells, or T cells provided the cDNA or gDNA that made up the material.

Clones were sequenced by immunoSEQ multiplex PCR, and TCRdb holds only the in-frame ones, with some missing. The table records about 140,000 clones, roughly 84% of them present only once. The length of the CDR3 is 15 residues. Material for sequencing was PBMCs or T cells enriched from blood (not recorded which). This TCR was sampled from a man in his forties or fifties with acute COVID-19. The chain has TRBV21-1 and TRBJ2-2; the table names TRBD1, a call not compared with the DNA. TRBV21-1 is a known pseudogene. CDR3 sequence (DNA): TGTGCCAGCAGCAACGACAGGGGAGAAGCCGGGGAGCTGTTTTTT. Protein sequence: CASSNDRGEAGELFF.